This T cell receptor (beta chain) was sequenced in a study of cytomegalovirus exposure and HLA in healthy donors. Libraries were prepared by immunoSEQ multiplex PCR; TCRdb keeps only in-frame clonotypes and omits some of them. The sample contains 140,000 to 150,000 clones, 85% to 95% of which appear only once. V shed 6 bases and J 6 bases; nucleotides not matched to a gene: 17. Germline V CDR1 and CDR2: MNHEY, SMNVEV (reference sequence). The CDR3 is 16 residues long. The origin of this receptor is a man aged 18-30 years in good health and CMV-seropositive. Sequencing input: PBMCs. The V and J genes are TRBV27 and TRBJ2-7; 7 nucleotides align to TRBD2. The CDR3 nucleotides are TGTGCCAGCAGGGCGGGAGTCCGAGCGGACGTGGGCGAGCAGTACTTC. Translating it yields CASRAGVRADVGEQYF.